The 18 T cell receptor beta chains presented below share a single source sample, sequenced in a study of brain T cells in children with intractable seizures (dated by TCRdb to the early 2020s). The time point label, as the study defines it: blood from clinic visit 5 months post-surgery; TSC patient then seizure free. The library relied on the immunoSEQ multiplex PCR assay. The immuneACCESS repertoire file appears here via TCRdb, limited to in-frame rearrangements. These files lack a portion of the clones; in checked studies, under half of the deficit traces to unresolved V genes, and the cause of the others is not known. This sample gives about 340,000 clones in total; 93% of them show up just once. In total, the top ten clones hold 5.7% of the sample. The source material was peripheral blood, sampled approximately 5 months after surgery. These receptors were taken from a boy less than two years old with tuberous sclerosis and intractable seizures.

This chain links TRBV7-9 with TRBJ1-3; no firm D call. Trimming took off 5 bases at V and 1 base at J, with 15 bases between the two ends. Per germline, CDR1 SEHNR and CDR2 FQNEAQ (reference sequence). The CDR3 length is 16 residues. The CDR3 is CASSPLARASGNTIYF. CDR3 bases: TGTGCCAGCAGCCCACTCGCGAGGGCTTCTGGAAACACCATATATTTT.

This clone was found once. The chain is built from TRBV15 and TRBJ2-3, with D possibly TRBD2 on 6 matching bases. V was shortened by 0 bases and J by 8 bases, with 9 bases between the two germline ends. CDR1 and CDR2 (germline): LNHNV, YYDKDF (reference sequence). CDR3 size: 13 residues. The CDR3 reads CATSRDTGSTQYF. The CDR3 DNA is TGTGCCACCAGCAGAGATACCGGGAGTACGCAGTATTTT.

The V call is TRBV4-2, the J call TRBJ2-7, with no clear D. Germline V gene data show CDR1 as LGHNA and CDR2 as YNFKEQ. The germline V and J ends were trimmed by 0 bases and 5 bases, with 14 bases remaining between them. The CDR3 consists of 15 residues. CDR3 DNA: TGTGCCAGCAGCCAAGATCGCAGGAATCAGAACGAGCAGTACTTC. This translates into CASSQDRRNQNEQYF.

The V and J genes are TRBV2 and TRBJ1-1, with a possible D match to TRBD1 (5 bases). CDR1 and CDR2 from the germline V gene are SNHLY and FYNNEI. The CDR3 totals 15 residues. V dropped 6 bases and J dropped 1 base, with 15 bases sitting between them. The CDR3 DNA reads as TGTGCCAGCAGCGAAACGGGACGGAAGAACACTGAAGCTTTCTTT. Translating gives CASSETGRKNTEAFF.

This chain connects TRBV5-1 to TRBJ2-7; D is perhaps TRBD2 (6 bases). Germline assignment: CDR1 SGHRS and CDR2 YFSETQ. This CDR3 is 21 amino acids long. Trimming stripped 0 bases from V and 0 bases from J, with 28 bases between. The CDR3, as DNA: TGCGCCAGCAGCTTGGTTGAAGGTTTAGTGGGAGGACATTCGAGCTCCTACGAGCAGTACTTC. It yields the protein CASSLVEGLVGGHSSSYEQYF.

The J gene is TRBJ1-2, the V gene TRBV11-2; TRBD1 is a possible D gene (5 bases). CDR3 length equals 18 residues. Per the germline V gene, CDR1 is SGHAT and CDR2 is FQNNGV. Trimming removed 1 base from V and 0 bases from J, with 18 bases in between. Here the CDR3 reads CASSLGYSKGRANYGYTF. For the CDR3, the DNA is TGTGCCAGCAGCTTAGGATACAGTAAAGGCAGGGCTAACTATGGCTACACCTTC.

This clone has just a few counts. This same CDR3 is encoded by further DNA sequences in the sample. The chain couples TRBV18 to TRBJ1-3; D may be TRBD1 (5 bases). V was clipped by 6 bases and J by 0 bases, with 9 bases between them. CDR3 size: 14 residues. CDR1 and CDR2 (germline): KGHSH, LQKENI. The CDR3 region has the DNA TGTGCCAGCTCTCCTCAGGGCTCTGGAAACACCATATATTTT. The encoded protein is CASSPQGSGNTIYF.

V and J are TRBV2 and TRBJ1-4, with D uncertain. CDR3 length: 17 residues. Trimming cost V 2 bases and J 5 bases, with 18 bases left between them. CDR1 is SNHLY and CDR2 is FYNNEI in the germline V gene. CDR3 coding DNA: TGTGCCAGCAGTGAACGGGGATGGAACAGAGTAAATGAAAAACTGTTTTTT. Protein product: CASSERGWNRVNEKLFF.

The chain joins TRBV6-1 to TRBJ2-7; D is perhaps TRBD2 (5 bases). Trimming left V 3 bases short and J 5 bases short, with 11 bases between. This CDR3 comprises 13 residues. The germline V gene has CDR1 MNHNS and CDR2 SASEGT. CDR3 nucleotides: TGTGCCAGCAGTGAGCGGGCCGGCCACGAGCAGTACTTC. Translated: CASSERAGHEQYF.

The chain has TRBV6-5 and TRBJ1-2, with a tentative D call TRBD1 (5 bases). The CDR3 is 14 residues long. V was cut by 2 bases and J by 6 bases, with 13 bases left in between. Germline V gene sequence: CDR1 MNHEY, CDR2 SVGAGI. CDR3 bases: TGTGCCAGCAGTTACGGGGCAGTGCGGAATGGCTACACCTTC. Its translation is CASSYGAVRNGYTF.

The chain employs TRBV6-1 and TRBJ1-4; D perhaps matches TRBD1 (5 bases). Trimming left V 2 bases short and J 8 bases short, with 12 bases between. In germline, CDR1 is MNHNS, CDR2 SASEGT. The CDR3 extends over 14 amino acids. The CDR3 bases are TGTGCCAGCAGTGAATTCCAGGGCCAAGAAAAACTGTTTTTT. It is translated as CASSEFQGQEKLFF.

This clone was observed a single time. The chain carries TRBV30 and TRBJ1-1, with D perhaps TRBD1 (5 bases). The CDR3 spans 12 residues. V lost 5 bases and J 1 base, leaving 8 bases between the germline ends. Germline CDR1 reads GTSNPN; CDR2 reads SVGIG (reference sequence). The DNA for the CDR3 is TGTGCCTGGGCTACAGGGAACACTGAAGCTTTCTTT. This gives the protein CAWATGNTEAFF.

V gene TRBV3-1 (or the pseudogene TRBV3-2) combines with J gene TRBJ1-2, with TRBD1 as a possible D gene (6 bases). The germline gives CDR1 LGHDT, CDR2 YNNKEL (reference sequence). The CDR3 runs 11 residues. V gave up 3 bases and J gave up 7 bases, with 6 bases separating them. CDR3 sequence: CASSQGAGYTF. Written as DNA, the CDR3 is TGTGCCAGCAGCCAGGGGGCTGGCTACACCTTC.

The chain employs TRBV19 and TRBJ2-3; D is ambiguous. This CDR3 is built from 14 residues. V lost 3 bases, J lost 0 bases, and 7 bases lay in between. The germline V gene encodes CDR1 LNHDA and CDR2 SQIVND (reference sequence). The CDR3 sequence: CASSILGSTDTQYF. The CDR3 bases are TGTGCCAGTAGTATTCTAGGCAGCACAGATACGCAGTATTTT.

V usage is TRBV19 and J usage is TRBJ1-5; 9 bases are a match to TRBD1. J lost 7 bases, V lost 8 bases, and 9 bases had no gene match. The CDR3 loop spans 14 amino acids. The V gene's germline CDR1 is LNHDA and CDR2 SQIVND (reference sequence). The chain's CDR3 is CASSPDRGGQPQHF. DNA of the CDR3: TGTGCCAGTTCGCCGGACAGGGGCGGGCAGCCCCAGCATTTT.

This clone has only one observation. The chain employs TRBV2 and TRBJ1-3; D is unresolved. Germline CDR1 SNHLY, CDR2 FYNNEI. The CDR3 spans 15 residues. The ends were cut back, 4 bases at V and 0 bases at J, with 10 bases in the middle. CDR3 protein: CASSVPFSSGNTIYF. CDR3 sequence (DNA): TGTGCCAGCAGTGTTCCCTTCAGCTCTGGAAACACCATATATTTT. Complete variable domain (other parts from reference TRBV2 and TRBJ1-3): EPEVTQTPSHQVTQMGQEVILRCVPISNHLYFYWYRQILGQKVEFLVSFYNNEISEKSEIFDDQFSVERPDGSNFTLKIRSTKLEDSAMYFCASSVPFSSGNTIYFGEGSWLTVV.

The chain uses TRBV11-3 and TRBJ2-5, with 8 bases lining up with TRBD2. The CDR3 runs 16 residues. The junction had 9 bases not matched to a gene; V was cut back by 1 base and J by 5 bases. Germline values: CDR1 SGHNT, CDR2 YENEEA. This CDR3 reads CASSLVSSGVRETQYF. The CDR3 bases are TGTGCCAGCAGCTTAGTAAGTAGCGGGGTCAGGGAGACCCAGTACTTC. The full variable domain, its missing parts supplied by reference TRBV11-3 and TRBJ2-5, is EAGVVQSPRYKIIEKKQPVAFWCNPISGHNTLYWYLQNLGQGPELLIRYENEEAVDDSQLPKDRFSAERLKGVDSTLKIQPAELGDSAVYLCASSLVSSGVRETQYFGPGTRLLVL.

This chain uses TRBV6-4 with TRBJ1-2; D remains ambiguous. This CDR3 contains 15 residues. With 0 bases removed from V and 2 bases from J, the gap between germline ends came to 10 bases. Germline V gives CDR1 MRHNA, CDR2 SNTAGT. The CDR3 protein is CASSDSAGNNYGYTF. CDR3 in DNA: TGTGCCAGCAGTGACTCCGCCGGGAACAACTATGGCTACACCTTC.